These T cell receptor beta chains were read from a single sample in a study of blood T cell repertoires in COVID-19. Assay used: immunoSEQ multiplex PCR; TCRdb lists only in-frame clones, some missing. The profile covers roughly 80,000 clones, with 70% to 90% appearing a single time and about 2.7% taken by the ten largest. The material sequenced was peripheral blood. These receptors were obtained from a woman older than 75 with acute or convalescent COVID-19. Both conserved end residues are part of each CDR3.

v_call cdr3_aa
TRBV19 CASSVGTHNEQFF
TRBV29-1 CNVDPQMNTEAFF
TRBV28 CASSLPERNTIYF
TRBV6-5 CASSWSGAGLTGELFF
TRBV6-4 CASTPRTTEAFF
TRBV9 CASSSGGQMGEKLFF
TRBV7-3 CASSWTGGSTDTQYF
TRBV19 CASTHYKTSGSHNEQFF
TRBV25-1 CASSGGQSNQPQHF
TRBV4-3 CASSQATGSSYNEQFF
TRBV28 CASSLTGQGDQPQHF
TRBV3-1/TRBV3-2 CASSQGTGGHTEAFF
TRBV4-3 CASSQERGGLDYGYTF
TRBV30 CAWKGTGGGYTF
TRBV15 CATSGSQTNQPQHF
TRBV5-6 CASSLLRVLYGYTF
TRBV6-6 CASSSKRGGTYNEQFF
TRBV9 CASTPSGLAGHEQFF
TRBV2 CASQRGYTGELFF
TRBV30 CAWGDRANQPQHF
TRBV9 CASSAHAGANTQYF
TRBV2 CASSDWAEETQYF
TRBV3-1/TRBV3-2 CASSHQAGGQDTQYF
TRBV15 CATSRKGQGYEQYF
TRBV27 CASSPGGADTQYF
TRBV5-1 CASSVTGGPDTQYF
TRBV18 CASSPLRGDYGYTF
TRBV15 CATSRVASRTRLHEQYF
TRBV7-3 CASSRGLAGVDEQFF
TRBV28 CASSPPGGGSPLHF
TRBV5-5 CASSLWDNYEQYF
TRBV7-2 CASSSYLRTANQPQHF
TRBV5-1 CASSFTGGAGRNTEAFF
TRBV7-9 CAIPHRAHHLNEKLFF
TRBV18 CASCSAITDTQYF
TRBV27 CASSFSGAEAFF
TRBV19 CASSAGTEYSNQPQHF
TRBV28 CASSGALGDNSPLHF
TRBV18 CASSPTGEGYTF
TRBV5-1 CASNSGTGTDTQYF
TRBV16 CASSQSATTNTEAFF
TRBV30 CACRRQVQETQYF
TRBV24-1 CATSDTGTPYGYTF